This TCR beta chain stems from a study of shared clonotypes between healthy human individuals. Clones were read by immunoSEQ multiplex PCR, and TCRdb kept only the in-frame ones, dropping some. This table has under 700,000 clones, 85% to 95% appearing once. Trimming shortened V by 1 base and J by 1 base, and 10 bases separated the two germline ends. The CDR3 runs to 15 residues. The germline gives CDR1 LNHNV, CDR2 YYDKDF (reference sequence). Selected positively for CCR7 and CD45RO-negative, naive CD8 cells excluded terminally differentiated effector memory CD45RA+ cells. The chain uses TRBV15 and TRBJ1-1; D is unclear. Sequencing used naive CD8+ T cells sorted from blood. This sequence originates from a woman in her 30s in good health. The CDR3 here is CATSRGWSPNTEAFF. CDR3 in DNA: TGTGCCACCAGCAGAGGATGGAGTCCGAACACTGAAGCTTTCTTT.